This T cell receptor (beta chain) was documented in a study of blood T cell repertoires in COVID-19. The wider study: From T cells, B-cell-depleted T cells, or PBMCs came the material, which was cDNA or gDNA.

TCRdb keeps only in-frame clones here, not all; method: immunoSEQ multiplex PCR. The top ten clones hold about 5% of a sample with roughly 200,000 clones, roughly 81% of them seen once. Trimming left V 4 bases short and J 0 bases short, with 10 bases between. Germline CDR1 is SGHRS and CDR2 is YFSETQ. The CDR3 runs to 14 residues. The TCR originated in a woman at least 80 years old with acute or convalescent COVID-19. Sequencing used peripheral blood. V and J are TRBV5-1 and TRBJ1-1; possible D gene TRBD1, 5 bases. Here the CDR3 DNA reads TGCGCCAGCAGCGGCGGGACGGTGAACACTGAAGCTTTCTTT. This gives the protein CASSGGTVNTEAFF.